A single sample gave rise to the 7 T cell receptor beta chains below, sequenced in a study of blood T cells in healthy people across ages. Through a sample-barcoded 5' primer and a J-beta primer mix, a second PCR was run for roughly 7 to 11 cycles. TCRdb independently ran MiXCR on the 5' RACE reads; one entry per CDR3 protein. The repertoire consists of about 580,000 distinct CDR3 sequences, with around half occurring once and the leading ten covering approximately 25%. The specimen was blood. The source is an elderly man in good health.

Regarding this clonotype: A junction boundary mismatches the germline segment, possibly from a read error. The chain links TRBV7-6 to TRBJ2-4; 9 nucleotides line up with TRBD1. Gene TRBJ2-5 matches the end of the DNA better, so the J call may be wrong. Germline V gives CDR1 SGHVS, CDR2 FNYEAQ. This CDR3 has 15 residues. The CDR3 protein is CVSSLGTGPGETQYF. CDR3 in DNA: TGTGTCAGCAGCTTAGGGACAGGGCCGGGGGAGACCCAGTACTTC.

The CDR3 is CAISGGLQETQYF. CDR3 bases: TGTGCCATCAGCGGGGGGCTACAAGAGACCCAGTACTTC. The rearrangement uses TRBV10-3 and TRBJ2-5, with D perhaps matching TRBD2 (7 bases). This CDR3 comprises 13 residues. The V and J ends lost 6 bases and 2 bases respectively, with 10 bases between them. Germline CDR1 reads ENHRY; CDR2 reads SYGVKD.

The chain has TRBV7-9 and TRBJ2-7, with D possibly being TRBD2 (5 bases). The V and J ends lost 5 bases and 1 base respectively, with 15 bases between them. This CDR3 region has 15 residues. Germline lookup yields CDR1 SEHNR and CDR2 FQNEAQ (reference sequence). The CDR3 protein is CASSPGLTLSYEQYF. The DNA of the CDR3 is TGTGCCAGCAGCCCAGGACTCACGCTTTCCTACGAGCAGTACTTC. Full variable domain (remainder filled in from reference TRBV7-9 and TRBJ2-7): DTGVSQNPRHKITKRGQNVTFRCDPISEHNRLYWYRQTLGQGPEFLTYFQNEAQLEKSRLLSDRFSAERPKGSFSTLEIQRTEQGDSAMYLCASSPGLTLSYEQYFGPGTRLTVT.

This chain joins TRBV7-3 and TRBJ1-2, with D maybe TRBD1 (6 bases). The CDR3 length is 14 residues. The germline gives CDR1 SGHTA, CDR2 FQGTGA. V was cut by 1 base and J by 8 bases, with 14 bases left in between. CDR3 region: CASSLNRDNGGYTF. CDR3 nucleotides: TGTGCCAGCAGCTTAAACAGGGACAATGGGGGCTACACCTTC.

Points on this clonotype: This could be a read error, since a much larger clone is one nucleotide away. V gene TRBV6-6 combines with J gene TRBJ1-4; D gene uncertain. Trimming took off 9 bases at V and 0 bases at J, with 17 bases between the two ends. The CDR3 is made up of 16 amino acids. Germline lookup yields CDR1 MNHNY and CDR2 SVGAGI (reference sequence). CDR3 region: CASKDGPASTNEKLFF. CDR3 coding DNA: TGTGCCAGTAAGGACGGGCCCGCTTCAACTAATGAAAAACTGTTTTTT.

V and J are TRBV6-2 or TRBV6-3 and TRBJ2-5; 8 positions match TRBD2. The length of the CDR3 is 14 residues. Losses at the gene ends were 7 bases for V and 4 bases for J; bases not matched to a gene: 8. CDR1 is MNHEY and CDR2 is SVGEGT in the germline V gene. CDR3 region: CASTNGGAGETQYF. In DNA, the CDR3 is TGTGCCAGCACCAACGGGGGGGCGGGAGAGACCCAGTACTTC.

The chain uses TRBV12-3 or TRBV12-4 and TRBJ1-4; tentative D call: TRBD1 (5 bases). The CDR3 extends over 16 amino acids. With 8 bases removed from V and 7 bases from J, the gap between germline ends came to 23 bases. The CDR3 is CASRDRLGGIGEKLFF. The DNA for the CDR3 is TGTGCCAGCCGGGACCGCCTAGGAGGCATCGGTGAAAAACTGTTTTTT.